This T cell receptor (beta chain) was captured in a study of shared clonotypes between healthy human individuals (dated by TCRdb to 2020 to 2022). For the wider study: The cohort comprised two women and a few men aged 18 to 49 years. For each donor, CD4 naive and CD4 memory were each run on three plates, CD8 naive on two plates, and CD8 memory on one plate. The study deeply sequenced blood TCR repertoires of about five healthy adults to estimate repertoire size and the extent of clonotype sharing between individuals. To increase sequencing depth and limit assay-specific biases, TCR repertoire library preparation and sequencing were carried out by different laboratories using diverse techniques. Between about 0.94 and 8.9 billion PBMCs per donor were obtained by leukapheresis.

TCR CDR3 regions were amplified from genomic DNA by multiplex PCR using the deep immunoSEQ assay. Extracted genomic DNA from each cell subset was distributed evenly across all wells of several immunoSEQ 96-well plates, and each plate was treated as a replicate. For sorted subsets, 200 to 250 ng of genomic DNA, equivalent to 30,000 or so T cell genomes, went into each replicate PCR. Purified libraries were quantified with a Qubit 3.0 fluorometer, sized on a Bioanalyzer 2100, and re-quantified with the KAPA Library Quantification kit. Every immunoSEQ 96-well plate was sequenced on a dedicated single-read 150-cycle Illumina NextSeq 550 flow cell. The source study handled its data this way. Because only junctional sequences without quality scores were contained in the immunoSEQ output, filtering matching that applied to full-length reads could not be performed. Sequences were annotated with PyIR, a Python wrapper for IgBLAST v1.9, and V/J genes and CDR3 were assigned using IMGT germline references. Reads with weak V/J assignments (E-value above 1e-6), missing CDR3, stop codons, out-of-frame junctions, or ambiguous translated residues were removed. V3J clonotypes were defined as sequences sharing the same inferred V gene, J gene, and CDR3 amino acid sequence. Percentage overlap between repertoires was calculated by dividing the number of shared unique clonotypes by the size of the smaller repertoire. Three approaches were used to assess repertoire richness: RTK rarefaction, the Chao1 estimator, and Recon v2.1 estimates of unobserved clonotypes. For all TCRbeta clonotypes obtained by the gDNA method from a handful of donors, generation probabilities were computed with OLGA. What TCRdb holds here is the immuneACCESS table cut down to in-frame rearrangements. Part of the clones is not present; checked against another copy, under half of the missing clones reflect an unresolved V gene, and the others are unexplained. V and J calls and clone size are as listed in that table; D and trimming were resolved from the DNA. The sample contains under 1,100,000 clones, about 84% of them found a single time. The ten largest clones represent roughly 0.55% of the sample.

The donors were healthy, HIV-negative adults who had no recently reported acute infections or vaccinations. Only Caucasian adults living in Nashville, Tennessee, USA were represented among the donors. CD4+ T cells were enriched by magnetic negative selection, after which naive cells were positively selected on CD45RA and the negative fraction was taken as the memory subset. Blood was collected by leukapheresis, and PBMCs were isolated by Ficoll-Histopaque density gradient centrifugation and then cryopreserved in liquid nitrogen vapor phase. Analytical flow cytometry was used to check the purity and quantity of each magnetically sorted T cell population. Genomic DNA was isolated from every sorted fraction and measured by UV absorbance on a Nanodrop 2000c. The paper as a whole reports these results and caveats: Pairwise subsampling indicated that sequencing depth was expected to affect the degree of clonotype sharing among donors. Because the study included a small number of donors, the genetic and exposure-history diversity represented was limited. Rarefaction of sorted-subset datasets indicated incomplete sequencing despite the large sequencing depth. Sampling was limited to blood, and TCR repertoires in tissue likely differ from TCR repertoires in blood. Compared with non-shared clonotypes, the clonotypes found in all four sorted-subset donors had higher generation probabilities. Naive subsets generally had larger estimated clonotype richness than memory subsets did. Across four donors, 5% to 6% of naive CD4, approximately 3.6% of naive CD8, around 2.5% of memory CD4, and 0.4% of memory CD8 clonotypes were shared.

A distance of 14 bases separates the germline ends of V and J, which lose 4 bases and 5 bases respectively. Looking up the germline V gene (reference sequence) yields CDR1 WNHNN and CDR2 SYGVQD. CDR3 length: 15 amino acids, cysteine to phenylalanine. Only the CDR3 region is kept as DNA, spanning 45 bases read in frame from base 1. In the case of this clone: Its binding antigen is unknown. Base qualities are not at hand, and no much larger clone is one base apart.

The sequenced material came from memory CD4+ T cells from PBMCs. The sample's cell subset or site label, in plain terms: CD45RA-negative fraction. Recombination linked TRBV10-1 to TRBJ2-2; the D assignment is uncertain and may be TRBD1 or TRBD2, with 6 bases supporting each. This TCR derives from a man younger than 35 in good health. Some clones in this sample may be carry-over from other donors' samples. The DNA sequence is TGCGCCAGCAGTGTCGGGGGCGCAGAAACCGGGGAGCTGTTTTTT. This codes for CASSVGGAETGELFF.